This T cell receptor (beta chain) originates from a study of T-cell memory formation after mild COVID-19. Study context: In these data, TCR clusters were largely donor specific.

TCRdb called the 5' RACE reads again in MiXCR, with one record for every CDR3 protein. The data contain 450,000 to 650,000 distinct CDR3 sequences, 20% of them singletons. Losses at the gene ends were 3 bases for V and 0 bases for J; bases not matched to a gene: 6. Germline V gives CDR1 LGHNA, CDR2 YNFKEQ. This CDR3 is built from 17 residues. The sequence derives from an adult woman who had mild COVID-19 (a few samples of this study predate the infection). Cell type and time point are not known. The chain uses TRBV4-2 and TRBJ2-3, with 10 positions matching TRBD2. The sequenced sample was PBMCs or a T cell subset sorted from them (not recorded which). CDR3 protein: CASSQVTSGSSTDTQYF. The CDR3 coding sequence is TGTGCCAGCAGCCAGGTGACTAGCGGGTCTAGCACAGATACGCAGTATTTT.